The 5 T cell receptor beta chains below were found in one sample sequenced in a study of blood T cell repertoires in COVID-19. Assay used: immunoSEQ multiplex PCR; TCRdb lists only in-frame clones, some missing. Counted here are roughly 430,000 clones, approximately 91% occurring once; the ten biggest clones make up approximately 1.3%. Specimen: PBMCs or T cells enriched from blood (not recorded which). These receptors all stem from a woman younger than 35 who had been exposed to COVID-19.

The V and J genes are TRBV6-5 and TRBJ2-2; D uncertain. The V and J ends lost 2 bases and 5 bases respectively, with 6 bases between them. The germline CDR1 and CDR2 sequences are MNHEY and SVGAGI. CDR3 length: 13 amino acids. The CDR3 loop is CASSYANTGELFF. The CDR3 nucleotides are TGTGCCAGCAGTTACGCTAATACCGGGGAGCTGTTTTTT.

The chain carries TRBV19 and TRBJ1-1, with 9 bases aligning to TRBD1. This CDR3 is built from 19 residues. In germline, CDR1 is LNHDA, CDR2 SQIVND (reference sequence). The junction had 19 bases not matched to a gene; V was cut back by 0 bases and J by 8 bases. The CDR3 DNA follows: TGTGCCAGTAGTATAGAATTCGGGACAGGGAGTGCATCACCCAAGGAAGCTTTCTTT. This codes for CASSIEFGTGSASPKEAFF.

V gene TRBV7-3 combines with J gene TRBJ2-3; D remains unclear. This CDR3 region has 14 residues. Trimming removed 2 bases from V and 2 bases from J, with 8 bases in between. CDR1 SGHTA and CDR2 FQGTGA come from the germline V gene. The CDR3 loop is CASSLGQNTDTQYF. The CDR3 DNA follows: TGTGCCAGCAGCTTAGGTCAGAACACAGATACGCAGTATTTT.

This sequence joins TRBV28 and TRBJ2-7, with 7 bases fitting TRBD2. Germline-derived CDR1 and CDR2 are MDHEN and SYDVKM. Trimming cost V 2 bases and J 7 bases; bases outside gene matches: 11. CDR3 length equals 15 residues. CDR3 coding DNA: TGTGCCAGCAGTTTAGCCGGGACTAAACTGGGGGAGCAGTACTTC. Translating it yields CASSLAGTKLGEQYF. The whole variable domain, remainder taken from reference TRBV28 and TRBJ2-7, is DVKVTQSSRYLVKRTGEKVFLECVQDMDHENMFWYRQDPGLGLRLIYFSYDVKMKEKGDIPEGYSVSREKKERFSLILESASTNQTSMYLCASSLAGTKLGEQYFGPGTRLTVT.

V usage is TRBV6-4 and J usage is TRBJ2-2; TRBD1 aligns across 11 bases. This CDR3 contains 19 residues. J lost 4 bases, V lost 7 bases, and 17 bases had no gene match. The germline gives CDR1 MRHNA, CDR2 SNTAGT. This CDR3 reads CASTPPAAGTGGFTGELFF. The CDR3 DNA reads TGTGCCAGCACTCCCCCCGCCGCTGGGACAGGGGGGTTCACCGGGGAGCTGTTTTTT.